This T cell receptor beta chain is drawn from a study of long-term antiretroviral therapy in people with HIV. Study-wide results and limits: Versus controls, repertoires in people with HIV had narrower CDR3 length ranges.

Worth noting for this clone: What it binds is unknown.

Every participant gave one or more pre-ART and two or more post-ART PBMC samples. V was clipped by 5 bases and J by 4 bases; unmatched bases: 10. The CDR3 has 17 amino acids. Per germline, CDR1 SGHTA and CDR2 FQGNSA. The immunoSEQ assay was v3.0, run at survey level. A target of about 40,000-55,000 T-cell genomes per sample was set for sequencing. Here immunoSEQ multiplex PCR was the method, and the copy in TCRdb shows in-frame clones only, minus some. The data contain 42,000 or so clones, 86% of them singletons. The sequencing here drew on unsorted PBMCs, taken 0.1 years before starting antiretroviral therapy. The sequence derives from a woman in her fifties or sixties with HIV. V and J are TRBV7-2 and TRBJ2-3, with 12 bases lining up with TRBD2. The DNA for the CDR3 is TGTGCCAGCAGCCCGCGGACTAGCGGGGTGCGGGCAGATACGCAGTATTTT. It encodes CASSPRTSGVRADTQYF. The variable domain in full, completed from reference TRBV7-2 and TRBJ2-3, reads GAGVSQSPSNKVTEKGKDVELRCDPISGHTALYWYRQSLGQGLEFLIYFQGNSAPDKSGLPSDRFSAERTGGSVSTLTIQRTQQEDSAVYLCASSPRTSGVRADTQYFGPGTRLTVL.